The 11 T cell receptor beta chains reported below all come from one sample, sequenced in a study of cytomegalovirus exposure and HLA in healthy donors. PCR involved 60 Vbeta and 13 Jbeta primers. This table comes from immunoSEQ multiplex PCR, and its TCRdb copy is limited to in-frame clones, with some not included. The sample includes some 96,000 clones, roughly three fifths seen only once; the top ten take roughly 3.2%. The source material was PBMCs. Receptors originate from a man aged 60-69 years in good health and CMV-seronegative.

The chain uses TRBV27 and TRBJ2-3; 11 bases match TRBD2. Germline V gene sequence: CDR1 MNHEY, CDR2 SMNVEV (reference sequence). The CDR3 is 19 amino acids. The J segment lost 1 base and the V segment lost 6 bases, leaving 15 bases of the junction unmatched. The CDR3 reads CASRYKGLAGGPGTDTQYF. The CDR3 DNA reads TGTGCCAGCAGATACAAGGGGCTAGCGGGGGGTCCAGGCACAGATACGCAGTATTTT.

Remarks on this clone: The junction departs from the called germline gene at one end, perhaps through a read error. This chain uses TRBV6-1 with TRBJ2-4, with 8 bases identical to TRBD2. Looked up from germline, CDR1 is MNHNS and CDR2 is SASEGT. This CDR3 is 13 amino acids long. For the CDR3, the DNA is TGTGCCAGCAGCGCCGGGACTAGTGGGAAGGGGAACTTC. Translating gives CASSAGTSGKGNF.

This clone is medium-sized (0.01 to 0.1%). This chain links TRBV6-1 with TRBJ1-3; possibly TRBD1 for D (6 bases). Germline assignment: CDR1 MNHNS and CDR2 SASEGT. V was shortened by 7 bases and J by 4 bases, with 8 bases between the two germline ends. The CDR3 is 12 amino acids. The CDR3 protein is CASNGQGNTIYF. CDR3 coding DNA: TGTGCCAGCAACGGACAGGGAAACACCATATATTTT.

The CDR3 DNA is TGTGCCAGCGCGCCCGACTGGTCCTACGAGCAGTACTTC. Residues: CASAPDWSYEQYF. This rearrangement joins TRBV2 to TRBJ2-7; D is unclear. This CDR3 spans 13 amino acids. Deletions cut 8 bases from V and 1 base from J, with 12 bases between. Germline lookup yields CDR1 SNHLY and CDR2 FYNNEI.

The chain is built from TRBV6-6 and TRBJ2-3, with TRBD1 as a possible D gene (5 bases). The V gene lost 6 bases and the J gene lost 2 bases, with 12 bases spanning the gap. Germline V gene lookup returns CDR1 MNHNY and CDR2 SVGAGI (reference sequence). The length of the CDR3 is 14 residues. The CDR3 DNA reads TGTGCCAGCAGGGTTGGACACCACACAGATACGCAGTATTTT. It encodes CASRVGHHTDTQYF.

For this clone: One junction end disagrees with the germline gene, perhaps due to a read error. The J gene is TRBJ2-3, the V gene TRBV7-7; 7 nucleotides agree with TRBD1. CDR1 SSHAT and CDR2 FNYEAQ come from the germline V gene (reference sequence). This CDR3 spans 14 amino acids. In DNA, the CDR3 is TGTGCTAGCAGCCCAGGGGGTTCCGCAGATACGCAGTATTTT. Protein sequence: CASSPGGSADTQYF. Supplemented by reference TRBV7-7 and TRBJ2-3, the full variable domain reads GAGVSQSPRYKVTKRGQDVTLRCDPISSHATLYWYQQALGQGPEFLTYFNYEAQPDKSGLPSDRFSAERPEGSISTLTIQRTEQRDSAMYRCASSPGGSADTQYFGPGTRLTVL.

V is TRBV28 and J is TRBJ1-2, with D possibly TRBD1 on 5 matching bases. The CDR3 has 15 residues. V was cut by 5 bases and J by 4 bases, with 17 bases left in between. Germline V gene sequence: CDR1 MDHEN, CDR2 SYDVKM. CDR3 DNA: TGTGCCAGCAGTGGGCCGGGGGTCTCTATCTATGGCTACACCTTC. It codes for CASSGPGVSIYGYTF.

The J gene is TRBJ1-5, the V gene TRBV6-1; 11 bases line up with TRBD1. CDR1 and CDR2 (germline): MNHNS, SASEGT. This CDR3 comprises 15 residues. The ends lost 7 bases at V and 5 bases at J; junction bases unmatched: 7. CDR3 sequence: CASMGDRGIDQPQHF. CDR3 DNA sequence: TGTGCCAGCATGGGGGACAGGGGGATCGATCAGCCCCAGCATTTT.

The CDR3 protein is CASSITDQTYGYTF. DNA for the CDR3: TGTGCCAGCAGTATAACAGACCAAACCTATGGCTACACCTTC. This chain joins TRBV6-5 and TRBJ1-2; no definite D call. Trimming stripped 5 bases from V and 4 bases from J, with 14 bases between. Germline CDR1 is MNHEY and CDR2 is SVGAGI. This CDR3 is 14 amino acids long.

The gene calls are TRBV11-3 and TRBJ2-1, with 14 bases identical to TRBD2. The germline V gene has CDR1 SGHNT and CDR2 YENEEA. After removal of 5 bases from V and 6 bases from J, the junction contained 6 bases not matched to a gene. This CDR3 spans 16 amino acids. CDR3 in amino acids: CASSGHGTSGSNEQFF. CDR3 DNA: TGTGCCAGCAGCGGCCACGGGACTAGCGGGAGCAATGAGCAGTTCTTC.

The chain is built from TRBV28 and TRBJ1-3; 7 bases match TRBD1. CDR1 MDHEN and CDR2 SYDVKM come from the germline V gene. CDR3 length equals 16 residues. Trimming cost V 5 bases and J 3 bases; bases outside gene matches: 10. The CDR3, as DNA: TGTGCCAGCAGTCCCTCGGGAGGGGGCAGTGGAAACACCATATATTTT. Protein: CASSPSGGGSGNTIYF.